This T cell receptor (beta chain) was documented in a study of T-cell reconstitution after alpha-beta-depleted transplantation in children. The germline V and J ends were trimmed by 3 bases and 5 bases, with 10 bases remaining between them. The CDR3 runs 14 residues. A TCRbeta library incorporating unique molecular identifiers was prepared. In TCRdb, the PCR reads were re-called with MiXCR into one record per CDR3 protein. Of about 580,000 distinct CDR3 sequences in the sample, about 23% were seen once. This clonotype was seen many times. The receptor was derived from a boy in the first two years of life who had a stem cell transplant for acute myeloid leukemia, so the T cells may come from the graft donor. The chain joins TRBV12-3 or TRBV12-4 to TRBJ1-4; no clear D gene. Material: PBMCs, mostly from graft donor cells, obtained 360 days after TCRalphabeta/CD19-depleted stem cell transplant. CDR3 bases: TGTGCCAGCAGTTTCCGGCAGGAAAATGAAAAACTGTTTTTT. Its translation: CASSFRQENEKLFF.